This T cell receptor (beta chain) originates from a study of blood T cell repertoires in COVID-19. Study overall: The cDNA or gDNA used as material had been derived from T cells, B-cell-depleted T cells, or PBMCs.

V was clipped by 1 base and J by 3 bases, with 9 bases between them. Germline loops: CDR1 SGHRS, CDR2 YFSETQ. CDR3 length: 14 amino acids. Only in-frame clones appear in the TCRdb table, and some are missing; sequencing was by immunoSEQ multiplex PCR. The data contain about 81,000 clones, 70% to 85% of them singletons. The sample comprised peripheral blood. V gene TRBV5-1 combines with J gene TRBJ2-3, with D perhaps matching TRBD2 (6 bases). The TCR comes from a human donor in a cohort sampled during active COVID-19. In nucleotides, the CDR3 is TGCGCCAGCAGCTTGTGGGGGGAGACAGATACGCAGTATTTT. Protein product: CASSLWGETDTQYF. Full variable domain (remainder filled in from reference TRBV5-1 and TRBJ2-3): KAGVTQTPRYLIKTRGQQVTLSCSPISGHRSVSWYQQTPGQGLQFLFEYFSETQRNKGNFPGRFSGRQFSNSRSEMNVSTLELGDSALYLCASSLWGETDTQYFGPGTRLTVL.